Below are 4 T cell receptor beta chains sequenced from a single sample in a study of blood T cell repertoires in COVID-19. The data were produced by immunoSEQ multiplex PCR, yet TCRdb's version contains in-frame clones alone and is incomplete. The repertoire includes 100,000 to 130,000 clones, less than 75% of them detected once, and around 1.7% sits in the top ten. The material sequenced was peripheral blood. The receptors shown here come from a woman in her 40s with acute or convalescent COVID-19.

This clone was recorded a few times. The V and J genes are TRBV9 and TRBJ1-6; D remains ambiguous. Trimming took off 0 bases at V and 8 bases at J, with 9 bases between the two ends. Germline-derived CDR1 and CDR2 are SGDLS and YYNGEE. The CDR3 totals 14 residues. The CDR3 nucleotides are TGTGCCAGCAGCGTAGAAAGCTCGTATTCACCCCTCCACTTT. Translated, it gives CASSVESSYSPLHF.

The rearrangement joins TRBV28 to TRBJ2-7; D is perhaps TRBD2 (5 bases). Trimming cost V 5 bases and J 3 bases, with 14 bases left between them. Germline CDR1 is MDHEN and CDR2 is SYDVKM. The CDR3 runs to 14 residues. The CDR3 here is CASSTRGGSYEQYF. In DNA form, the CDR3 reads TGTGCCAGCAGTACCCGAGGAGGTAGCTACGAGCAGTACTTC.

V usage is TRBV15 and J usage is TRBJ2-2, with 11 bases that match TRBD1. The CDR3 is 16 residues long. Per germline, CDR1 LNHNV and CDR2 YYDKDF (reference sequence). V gave up 1 base and J gave up 6 bases; unmatched junction bases: 4. In DNA form, the CDR3 reads TGTGCCACCAGCAGAGGATCGGGACAGGGGGCCGGGGAGCTGTTTTTT. Encoded protein: CATSRGSGQGAGELFF. Drawing the rest from reference TRBV15 and TRBJ2-2, the complete variable domain is DAMVIQNPRYQVTQFGKPVTLSCSQTLNHNVMYWYQQKSSQAPKLLFHYYDKDFNNEADTPDNFQSRRPNTSFCFLDIRSPGLGDTAMYLCATSRGSGQGAGELFFGEGSRLTVL.

The rearrangement links TRBV19 to TRBJ2-3, with 8 bases aligning to TRBD2. J lost 1 base, V lost 6 bases, and 6 bases had no gene match. Germline lookup yields CDR1 LNHDA and CDR2 SQIVND (reference sequence). CDR3 length: 15 residues. The CDR3 region has the DNA TGTGCCAGTAGCGCTGGACTAGCCGGCACAGATACGCAGTATTTT. It encodes CASSAGLAGTDTQYF. Supplemented by reference TRBV19 and TRBJ2-3, the full variable domain reads DGGITQSPKYLFRKEGQNVTLSCEQNLNHDAMYWYRQDPGQGLRLIYYSQIVNDFQKGDIAEGYSVSREKKESFPLTVTSAQKNPTAFYLCASSAGLAGTDTQYFGPGTRLTVL.